The entry below describes one TCR beta chain. Its cognate antigen is unknown. A single record per CDR3 protein comes from TCRdb applying MiXCR to the reads. The sample has approximately 140,000 distinct CDR3 sequences, 20% to 30% seen once. V trimming: 6 bases; J trimming: 3 bases; junction bases outside the gene matches: 10. The germline CDR1 and CDR2 sequences are SEHNR and FQNEAQ (reference sequence). CDR3 length equals 17 residues. This sample stems from a study of T cell repertoires in cytomegalovirus infection. General study points: It was HLA-C-restricted CMV-specific TCR beta clonotypes that dominated the response ex vivo.

The chain joins TRBV7-9 to TRBJ1-3; 11 nucleotides line up with TRBD1. This receptor was taken from a human donor in good health (CMV status not recorded). Some clones in this sample may be carry-over from other donors' samples. The sample was PBMCs, sequenced either directly or after in vitro stimulation (not recorded which). CDR3 amino acids: CASRRTGQGVHGNTIYF. CDR3 DNA sequence: TGTGCCAGCAGACGGACGGGACAGGGGGTACATGGAAACACCATATATTTT.